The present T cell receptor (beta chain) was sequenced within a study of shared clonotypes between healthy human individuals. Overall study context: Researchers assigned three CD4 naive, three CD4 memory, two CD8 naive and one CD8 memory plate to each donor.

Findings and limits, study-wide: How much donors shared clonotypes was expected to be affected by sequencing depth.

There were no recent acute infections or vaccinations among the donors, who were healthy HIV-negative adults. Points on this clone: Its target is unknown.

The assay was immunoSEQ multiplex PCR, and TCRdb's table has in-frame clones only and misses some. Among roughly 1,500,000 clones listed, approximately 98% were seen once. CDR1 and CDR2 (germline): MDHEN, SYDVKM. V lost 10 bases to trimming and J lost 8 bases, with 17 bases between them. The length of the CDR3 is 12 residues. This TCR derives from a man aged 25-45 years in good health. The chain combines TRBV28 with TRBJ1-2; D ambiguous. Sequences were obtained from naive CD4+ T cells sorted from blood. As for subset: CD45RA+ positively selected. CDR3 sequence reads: CATQPRGRGYTF. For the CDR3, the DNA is TGTGCCACCCAGCCCCGGGGTCGCGGCTACACCTTC.